The clone carrying this T cell receptor (beta chain) was seen a handful of times. The antigen is not known. The repertoire was sequenced with immunoSEQ multiplex PCR; TCRdb's copy has only in-frame clones and lacks some. Among some 14,000 clones listed, 95% to 99% were seen once. The sample is drawn from a study of monozygotic twins with cystic fibrosis. The study's findings and limits: Unrelated CF individuals shared fewer identical clonotypes than monozygotic CF twins.

Germline V lookup: CDR1 GTSNPN, CDR2 SVGIG (reference sequence). V was clipped by 2 bases and J by 7 bases; unmatched bases: 4. The CDR3 spans 12 residues. The TCR comes from a girl aged 2 to 10 with cystic fibrosis. The rearrangement joins TRBV30 to TRBJ1-1; 7 nucleotides line up with TRBD1. The sample comprised blood. CDR3 residues: CAWSTQGNEAFF. In DNA, the CDR3 is TGTGCCTGGAGTACACAGGGGAATGAAGCTTTCTTT. The full variable domain, with the rest looked up from reference TRBV30 and TRBJ1-1, is SQTIHQWPATLVQPVGSPLSLECTVEGTSNPNLYWYRQAAGRGLQLLFYSVGIGQISSEVPQNLSASRPQDRQFILSSKKLLLSDSGFYLCAWSTQGNEAFFGQGTRLTVV.